The clone carrying this TCR beta chain was observed a handful of times. The record originates from a study of regulatory T cells in long-lasting Graves disease. CDR3 regions were amplified by Arm-PCR using iRepertoire HTBI primers to build TCR beta libraries. TCRdb passed the multiplex PCR reads through MiXCR, listing each CDR3 protein once. The sample has 500,000 or so distinct CDR3 sequences, roughly 16% seen once. Time point given: newly diagnosed GD, antithyroid drugs for less than 3 months. The TCR library used RNA extracted from PBMCs. A further study also used this sample, focusing on T cells in Graves' hyperthyroidism and ophthalmopathy. That paper adds: The HTBI primer set was used in a first-round RT-PCR of the TCR CDR3. A model of 13 V-J pairs discriminated ophthalmopathy from stable hyperthyroidism. The model foresaw ophthalmopathy a median 6.5 months prior to onset.

This material consisted of peripheral blood mononuclear cells (PBMCs), taken at new diagnosis, from a patient treated with antithyroid drugs. The receptor's source is a woman aged 40-65 years with Graves disease.

In nucleotides, the CDR3 is TGCAGCGTTTGGGGGGCGGAGGGGGAGCAGTACTTC. It encodes CSVWGAEGEQYF. This chain links TRBV29-1 with TRBJ2-7; possibly TRBD1 or TRBD2 for D (6 bases each). CDR3 length: 12 residues. V was pared by 5 bases and J by 7 bases, with 15 bases between. CDR1 and CDR2 (germline): SQVTM, ANQGSEA.